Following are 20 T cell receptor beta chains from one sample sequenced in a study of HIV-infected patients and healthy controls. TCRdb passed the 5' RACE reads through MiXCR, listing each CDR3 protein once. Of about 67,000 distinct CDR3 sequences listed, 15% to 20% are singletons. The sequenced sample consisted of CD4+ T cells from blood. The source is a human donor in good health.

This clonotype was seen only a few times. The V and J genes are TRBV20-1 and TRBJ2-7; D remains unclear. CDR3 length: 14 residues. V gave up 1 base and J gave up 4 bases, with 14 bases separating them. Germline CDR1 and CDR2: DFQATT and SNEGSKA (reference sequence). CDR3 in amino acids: CSARVQSGPYEQYF. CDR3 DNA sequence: TGCAGTGCTAGAGTACAGTCGGGTCCGTACGAGCAGTACTTC.

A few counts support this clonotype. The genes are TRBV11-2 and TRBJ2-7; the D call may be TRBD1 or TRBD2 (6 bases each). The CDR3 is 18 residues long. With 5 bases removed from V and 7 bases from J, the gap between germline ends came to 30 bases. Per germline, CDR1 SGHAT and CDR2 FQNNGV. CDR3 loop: CASSPLTMSGALPIEQYF. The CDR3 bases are TGTGCCAGCAGCCCCCTAACAATGTCGGGGGCTCTACCTATTGAGCAGTACTTC.

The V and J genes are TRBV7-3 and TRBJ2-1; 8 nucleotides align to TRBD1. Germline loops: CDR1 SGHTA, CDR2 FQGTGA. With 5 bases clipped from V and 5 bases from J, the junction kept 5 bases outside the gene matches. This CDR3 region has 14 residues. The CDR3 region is CASSATGVDNEQFF. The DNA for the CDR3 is TGTGCCAGCAGCGCGACAGGGGTCGACAATGAGCAGTTCTTC.

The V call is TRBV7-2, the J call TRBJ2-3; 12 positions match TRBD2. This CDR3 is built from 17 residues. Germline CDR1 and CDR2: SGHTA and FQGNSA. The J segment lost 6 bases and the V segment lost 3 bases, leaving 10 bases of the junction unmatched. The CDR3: CASSLKPSGGAGDTQYF. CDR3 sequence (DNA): TGTGCCAGCAGCTTGAAGCCTAGCGGGGGGGCGGGGGATACGCAGTATTTT.

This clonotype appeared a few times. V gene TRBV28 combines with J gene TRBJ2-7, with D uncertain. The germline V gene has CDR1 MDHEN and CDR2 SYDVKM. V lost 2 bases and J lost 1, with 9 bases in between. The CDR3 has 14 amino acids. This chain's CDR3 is CASSLESESYEQYF. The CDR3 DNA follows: TGTGCCAGCAGTTTAGAGTCGGAGTCCTACGAGCAGTACTTC.

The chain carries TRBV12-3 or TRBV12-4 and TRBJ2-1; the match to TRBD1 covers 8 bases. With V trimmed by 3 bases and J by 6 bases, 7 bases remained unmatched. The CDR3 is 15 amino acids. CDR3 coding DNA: TGTGCCAGCAGTTTCCCCCGGGGACAGGTCAATGAGCAGTTCTTC. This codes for CASSFPRGQVNEQFF.

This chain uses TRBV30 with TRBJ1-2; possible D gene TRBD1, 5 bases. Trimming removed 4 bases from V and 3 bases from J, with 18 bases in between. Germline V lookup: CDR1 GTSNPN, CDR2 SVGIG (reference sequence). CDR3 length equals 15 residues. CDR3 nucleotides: TGTGCCTGGATCAAAACGAGGGGTGGGGACTATGGCTACACCTTC. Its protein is CAWIKTRGGDYGYTF.

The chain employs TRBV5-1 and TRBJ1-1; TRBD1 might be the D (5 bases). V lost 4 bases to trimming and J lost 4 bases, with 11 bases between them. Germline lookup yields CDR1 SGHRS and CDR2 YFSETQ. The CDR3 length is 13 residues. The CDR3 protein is CASSGGGVTEAFF. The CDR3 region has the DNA TGCGCCAGCAGCGGGGGGGGGGTCACTGAAGCTTTCTTT.

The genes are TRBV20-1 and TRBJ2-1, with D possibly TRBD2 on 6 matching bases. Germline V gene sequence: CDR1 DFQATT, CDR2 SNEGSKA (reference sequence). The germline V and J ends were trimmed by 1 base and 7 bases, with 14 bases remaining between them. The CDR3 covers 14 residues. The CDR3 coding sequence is TGCAGTGCTAGAGGGGGGGAGACGAGGAATGAGCAGTTCTTC. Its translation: CSARGGETRNEQFF.

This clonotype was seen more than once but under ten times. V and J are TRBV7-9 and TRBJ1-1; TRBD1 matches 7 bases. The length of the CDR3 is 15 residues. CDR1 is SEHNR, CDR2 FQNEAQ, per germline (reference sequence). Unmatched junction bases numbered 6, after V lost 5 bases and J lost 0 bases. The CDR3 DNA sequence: TGTGCCAGCAGCATTCAACAGGGGATGAACACTGAAGCTTTCTTT. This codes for CASSIQQGMNTEAFF.

The CDR3: CASSPTATGHAFF. The DNA of the CDR3 is TGTGCCAGCAGTCCCACCGCGACAGGACATGCTTTCTTT. V and J are TRBV6-6 and TRBJ1-1, with a possible D match to TRBD1 (6 bases). Germline CDR1 and CDR2: MNHNY and SVGAGI (reference sequence). The CDR3 covers 13 residues. Trimming removed 5 bases from V and 11 bases from J, with 18 bases in between.

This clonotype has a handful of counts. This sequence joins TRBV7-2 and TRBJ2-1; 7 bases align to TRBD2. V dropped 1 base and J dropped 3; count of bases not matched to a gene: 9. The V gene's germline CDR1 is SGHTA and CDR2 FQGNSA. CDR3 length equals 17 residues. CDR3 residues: CASSLVITGTNYNEQFF. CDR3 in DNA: TGTGCCAGCAGCTTAGTAATAACCGGGACTAACTACAATGAGCAGTTCTTC.

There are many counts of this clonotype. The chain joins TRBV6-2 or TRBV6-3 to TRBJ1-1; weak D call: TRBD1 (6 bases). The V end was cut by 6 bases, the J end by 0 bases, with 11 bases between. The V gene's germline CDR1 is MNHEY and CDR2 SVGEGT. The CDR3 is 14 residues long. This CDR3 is CASSHRVLNTEAFF. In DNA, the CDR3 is TGTGCCAGCAGCCACAGGGTACTGAACACTGAAGCTTTCTTT.

The CDR3 DNA reads TGTGCCAGCAGTCCCCCGGGACAGGGAAGCGAGCAGTACTTC. Protein: CASSPPGQGSEQYF. The chain recombines TRBV6-6 with TRBJ2-7; 9 bases are shared with TRBD1. Germline trimming cut 5 bases from V and 6 bases from J; bases unmatched to any gene: 8. The CDR3 consists of 14 residues. The germline V gene has CDR1 MNHNY and CDR2 SVGAGI (reference sequence).

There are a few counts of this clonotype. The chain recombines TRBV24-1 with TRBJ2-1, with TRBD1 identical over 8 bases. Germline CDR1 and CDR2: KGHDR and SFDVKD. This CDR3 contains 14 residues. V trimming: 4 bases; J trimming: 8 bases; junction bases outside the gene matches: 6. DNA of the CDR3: TGTGCCACCAGTGACCCTCAGGGGGCCTATGAGCAGTTCTTC. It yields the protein CATSDPQGAYEQFF.

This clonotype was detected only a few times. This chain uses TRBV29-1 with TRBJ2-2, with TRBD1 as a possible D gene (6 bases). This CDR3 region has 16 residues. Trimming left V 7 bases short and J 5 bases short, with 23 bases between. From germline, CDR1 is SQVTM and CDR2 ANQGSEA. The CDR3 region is CSATRLTGPGTGELFF. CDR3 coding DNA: TGCAGCGCTACCCGCTTGACAGGACCTGGGACCGGGGAGCTGTTTTTT.

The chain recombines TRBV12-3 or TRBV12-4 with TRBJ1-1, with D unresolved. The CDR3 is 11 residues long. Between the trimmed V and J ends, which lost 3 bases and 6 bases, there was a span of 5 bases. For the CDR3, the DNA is TGTGCCAGCAGTTTTGGCGCTGAAGCTTTCTTT. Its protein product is CASSFGAEAFF.

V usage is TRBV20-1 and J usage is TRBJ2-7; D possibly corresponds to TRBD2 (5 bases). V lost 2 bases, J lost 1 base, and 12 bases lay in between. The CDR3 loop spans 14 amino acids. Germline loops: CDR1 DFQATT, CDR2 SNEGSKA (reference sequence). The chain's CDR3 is CSARHAGGSYEQYF. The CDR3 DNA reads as TGCAGTGCTAGACACGCGGGCGGGTCCTACGAGCAGTACTTC.

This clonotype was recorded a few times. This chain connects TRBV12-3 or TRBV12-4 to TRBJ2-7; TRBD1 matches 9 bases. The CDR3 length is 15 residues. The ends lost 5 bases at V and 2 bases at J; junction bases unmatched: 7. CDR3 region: CASSPGQGFAYEQYF. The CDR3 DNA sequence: TGTGCCAGCAGTCCCGGACAGGGGTTCGCCTACGAGCAGTACTTC.

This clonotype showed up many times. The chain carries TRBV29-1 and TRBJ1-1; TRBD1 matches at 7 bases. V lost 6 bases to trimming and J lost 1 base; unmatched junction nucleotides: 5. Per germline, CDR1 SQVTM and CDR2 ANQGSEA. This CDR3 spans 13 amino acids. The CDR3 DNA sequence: TGCAGCGTGGGGGGACAGCCGAACACTGAAGCTTTCTTT. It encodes CSVGGQPNTEAFF.